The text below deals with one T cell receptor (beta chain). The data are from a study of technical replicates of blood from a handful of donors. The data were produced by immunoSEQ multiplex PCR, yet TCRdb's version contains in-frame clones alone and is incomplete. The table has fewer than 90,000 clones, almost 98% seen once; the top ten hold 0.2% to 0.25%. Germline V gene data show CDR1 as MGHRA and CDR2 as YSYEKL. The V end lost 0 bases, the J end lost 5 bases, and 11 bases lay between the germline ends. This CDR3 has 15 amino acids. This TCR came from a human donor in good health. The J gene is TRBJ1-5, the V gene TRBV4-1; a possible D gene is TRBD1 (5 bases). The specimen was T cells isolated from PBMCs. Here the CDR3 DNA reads TGCGCCAGCAGCCAAGACGAAGGGGTGGATCAGCCCCAGCATTTT. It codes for CASSQDEGVDQPQHF.